The rows below give T cell receptor beta chains drawn from one sample of a study of cytomegalovirus exposure and HLA in healthy donors. Assay used: immunoSEQ multiplex PCR; TCRdb lists only in-frame clones, some missing. The sample includes 35,000 to 50,000 clones, approximately 47% of them seen just once. Sequenced: PBMCs. The receptor set was obtained from a man aged 55 to 70 in good health and CMV-seronegative. CDR3s include the opening cysteine and the closing phenylalanine or tryptophan. D genes are given only for firm matches. Rows may omit the clone size; those that give it use once, few, many or a size class.

j_call clone_size d_call v_call cdr3_nt cdr3_aa
TRBJ1-2 many NA TRBV19 TGTGCCAGTAGTCCTAGACGTAGAACTAACTATGGCTACACCTTC CASSPRRRTNYGYTF
TRBJ2-5 NA TRBD2 TRBV25-1 TGTGCCAGCAGTGCCGCGGGAGGCACGCCAGGGACCCAGTACTTC CASSAAGGTPGTQYF
TRBJ1-4 few TRBD1 TRBV5-1 TGCGCCAGCAGCCGGGGACAGGGAAGGGAAAAACTGTTTTTT CASSRGQGREKLFF
TRBJ2-2 NA TRBD1 TRBV5-1 TGCGCCAGCAGCCCCGGGACAGGGGGTACCGGGGAGCTGTTTTTT CASSPGTGGTGELFF
TRBJ1-1 few NA TRBV10-3 TGTGCCATCAGTGACTTTTACAGGCAGAACACTGAAGCTTTCTTT CAISDFYRQNTEAFF
TRBJ1-1 NA NA TRBV2 TGTGCCGAGCGGTGGCAAAGGGACACTGAAGCTTTCTTT CAERWQRDTEAFF
TRBJ2-7 few NA TRBV7-2 TGTGCCAGCAGCTTAGGATTCACGGGTGAGGAGCAGTACTTC CASSLGFTGEEQYF
TRBJ2-3 few NA TRBV29-1 TGCAGCGTTGAAGAGGTTTCTAGCGTATATAGCACAGATACGCAGTATTTT CSVEEVSSVYSTDTQYF
TRBJ2-7 few NA TRBV5-1 TGCGCCAGCAGCACCGGGAGCGTCACCTACGAGCAGTACTTC CASSTGSVTYEQYF
TRBJ2-5 NA TRBD2 TRBV7-8 TGTGCCAGCAGCTTCTTAGCGGGAGAAGAGACCCAGTACTTC CASSFLAGEETQYF
TRBJ2-3 NA NA TRBV28 TGTGCCAGCACAAGCGGAGCTAGCACAGATACGCAGTATTTT CASTSGASTDTQYF
TRBJ2-7 NA NA TRBV7-2 TGTGCCAGCAGCCACCCCGGTTCCATCCAGTACTTC CASSHPGSIQYF
TRBJ2-7 few TRBD1 TRBV11-2 TGTGCCAGCAGCGTCTGGACAGGGGGAGGCTACGAGCAGTACTTC CASSVWTGGGYEQYF
TRBJ1-2 NA NA TRBV5-1 TGCGCCAGCAGTACGGGCGGGACGGCCTATGGCTACACCTTC CASSTGGTAYGYTF
TRBJ2-1 few TRBD2 TRBV6-5 TGTGCCAGCAGGGAGCGGGGCCGGGTGGATGAGCAGTTCTTC CASRERGRVDEQFF